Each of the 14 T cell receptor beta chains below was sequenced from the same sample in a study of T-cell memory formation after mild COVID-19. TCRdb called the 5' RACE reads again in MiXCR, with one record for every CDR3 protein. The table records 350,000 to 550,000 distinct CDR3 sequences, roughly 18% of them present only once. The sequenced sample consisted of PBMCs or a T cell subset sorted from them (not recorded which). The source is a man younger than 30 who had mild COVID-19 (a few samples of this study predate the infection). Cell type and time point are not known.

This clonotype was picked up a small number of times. In nucleotides, the CDR3 is TGTGCCCGATCGGGGGCTCCTTGCGGCTACACCTTC. This sequence encodes CARSGAPCGYTF. The chain has TRBV21-1 and TRBJ1-2; the table's D call, TRBD1, was not checked against the DNA. TRBV21-1 is marked as a pseudogene. The CDR3 has 12 amino acids.

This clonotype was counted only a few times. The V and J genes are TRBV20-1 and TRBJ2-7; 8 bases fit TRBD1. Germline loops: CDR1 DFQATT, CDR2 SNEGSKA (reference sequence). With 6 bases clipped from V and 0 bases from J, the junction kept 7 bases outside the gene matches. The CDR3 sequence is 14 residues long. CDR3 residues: CSAVGQVNSYEQYV. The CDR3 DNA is TGCAGTGCGGTGGGACAGGTGAACTCCTACGAGCAGTACGTC.

The CDR3, as DNA: TGCAGTGCTAGAGACTCGGGGATAGCCAAAAACATTCAGTACTTC. It encodes CSARDSGIAKNIQYF. The V and J genes are TRBV20-1 and TRBJ2-4; D perhaps matches TRBD2 (5 bases). The CDR3 has 15 amino acids. The germline CDR1 and CDR2 sequences are DFQATT and SNEGSKA (reference sequence). The germline V and J ends were trimmed by 0 bases and 0 bases, with 9 bases remaining between them.

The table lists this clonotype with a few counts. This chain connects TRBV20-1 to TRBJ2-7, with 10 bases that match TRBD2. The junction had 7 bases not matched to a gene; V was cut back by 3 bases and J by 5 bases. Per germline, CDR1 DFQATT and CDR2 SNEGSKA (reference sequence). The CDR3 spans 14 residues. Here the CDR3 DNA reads TGCAGTGCTAGGGGGACTAGCGCCCTCCACGAGCAGTACGTC. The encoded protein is CSARGTSALHEQYV.

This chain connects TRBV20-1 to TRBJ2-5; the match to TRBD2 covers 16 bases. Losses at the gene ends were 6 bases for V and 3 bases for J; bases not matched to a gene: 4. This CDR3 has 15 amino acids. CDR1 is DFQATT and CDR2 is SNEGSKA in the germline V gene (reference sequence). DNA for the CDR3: TGCAGTGCCGGGACTAGCGGGGGGGTGAAAGAGACCCAGTACTTC. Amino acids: CSAGTSGGVKETQYF.

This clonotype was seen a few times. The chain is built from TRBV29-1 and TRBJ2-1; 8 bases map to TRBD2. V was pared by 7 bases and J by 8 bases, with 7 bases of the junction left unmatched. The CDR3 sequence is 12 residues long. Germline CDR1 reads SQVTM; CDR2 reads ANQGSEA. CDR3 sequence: CSARGGHDEQFF. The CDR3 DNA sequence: TGCAGCGCCCGGGGGGGCCACGATGAGCAGTTCTTC.

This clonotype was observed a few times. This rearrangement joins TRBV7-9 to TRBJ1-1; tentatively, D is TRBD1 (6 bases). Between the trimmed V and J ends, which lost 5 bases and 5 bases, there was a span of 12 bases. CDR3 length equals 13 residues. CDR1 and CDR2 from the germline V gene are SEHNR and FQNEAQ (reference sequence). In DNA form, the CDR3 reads TGTGCCAGCAGCCACAGGGATGGGACTGAAGCTTTCTTT. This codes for CASSHRDGTEAFF.

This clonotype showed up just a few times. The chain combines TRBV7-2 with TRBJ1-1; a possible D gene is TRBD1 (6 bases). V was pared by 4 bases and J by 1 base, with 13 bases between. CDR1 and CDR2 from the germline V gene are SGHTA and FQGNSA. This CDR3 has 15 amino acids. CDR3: CASSSTGNSNTEAFF. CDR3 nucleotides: TGTGCCAGCAGCTCCACAGGGAACTCGAACACTGAAGCTTTCTTT.

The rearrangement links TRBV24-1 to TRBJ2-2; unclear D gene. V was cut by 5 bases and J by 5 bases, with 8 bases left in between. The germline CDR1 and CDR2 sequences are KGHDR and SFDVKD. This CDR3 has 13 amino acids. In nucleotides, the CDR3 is TGTGCCACCAGTGCCACCCCAACCGGGGAGCTGTTTTTT. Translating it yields CATSATPTGELFF.

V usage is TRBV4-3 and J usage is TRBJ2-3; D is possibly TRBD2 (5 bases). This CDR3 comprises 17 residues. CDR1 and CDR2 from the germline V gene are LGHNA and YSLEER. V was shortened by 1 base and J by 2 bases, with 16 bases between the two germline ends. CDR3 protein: CASSQVYQRLYTDTQYF. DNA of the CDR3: TGCGCCAGCAGCCAAGTGTATCAGCGGTTATACACAGATACGCAGTATTTT.

The CDR3 DNA is TGCGCCAGCAGCTTGGCCGGCTCGGGACAGTCTAACTATGGCTACACCTTC. This gives the protein CASSLAGSGQSNYGYTF. This chain links TRBV5-1 with TRBJ1-2, with 7 bases fitting TRBD1. V trimming: 0 bases; J trimming: 0 bases; junction bases outside the gene matches: 8. The CDR3 spans 17 residues. In germline, CDR1 is SGHRS, CDR2 YFSETQ.

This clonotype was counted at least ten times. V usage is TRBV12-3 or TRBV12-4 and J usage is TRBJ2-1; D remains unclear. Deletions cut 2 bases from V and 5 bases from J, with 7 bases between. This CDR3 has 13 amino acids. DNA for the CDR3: TGTGCCAGCAGTTTACTAGTTAACAATGAGCAGTTCTTC. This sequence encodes CASSLLVNNEQFF.

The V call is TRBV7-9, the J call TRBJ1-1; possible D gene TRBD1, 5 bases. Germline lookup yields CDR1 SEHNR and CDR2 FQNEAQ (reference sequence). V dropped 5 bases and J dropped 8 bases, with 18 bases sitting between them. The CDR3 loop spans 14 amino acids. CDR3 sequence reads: CASSPQGLSDEAFF. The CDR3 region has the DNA TGTGCCAGCAGCCCCCAGGGCCTTTCCGACGAAGCTTTCTTT.

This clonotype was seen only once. CDR3 residues: CASSPGGQGFNEQFF. The DNA of the CDR3 is TGTGCCAGCTCACCCGGGGGACAGGGGTTCAATGAGCAGTTCTTC. The genes are TRBV18 and TRBJ2-1; 10 bases line up with TRBD1. The CDR3 loop spans 15 amino acids. J was trimmed by 6 bases and V by 3 bases; bases with no gene match: 5. Looked up from germline, CDR1 is KGHSH and CDR2 is LQKENI. Based on the CDR3 plus reference TRBV18 and TRBJ2-1, the full variable domain is NAGVMQNPRHLVRRRGQEARLRCSPMKGHSHVYWYRQLPEEGLKFMVYLQKENIIDESGMPKERFSAEFPKEGPSILRIQQVVRGDSAAYFCASSPGGQGFNEQFFGPGTRLTVL.